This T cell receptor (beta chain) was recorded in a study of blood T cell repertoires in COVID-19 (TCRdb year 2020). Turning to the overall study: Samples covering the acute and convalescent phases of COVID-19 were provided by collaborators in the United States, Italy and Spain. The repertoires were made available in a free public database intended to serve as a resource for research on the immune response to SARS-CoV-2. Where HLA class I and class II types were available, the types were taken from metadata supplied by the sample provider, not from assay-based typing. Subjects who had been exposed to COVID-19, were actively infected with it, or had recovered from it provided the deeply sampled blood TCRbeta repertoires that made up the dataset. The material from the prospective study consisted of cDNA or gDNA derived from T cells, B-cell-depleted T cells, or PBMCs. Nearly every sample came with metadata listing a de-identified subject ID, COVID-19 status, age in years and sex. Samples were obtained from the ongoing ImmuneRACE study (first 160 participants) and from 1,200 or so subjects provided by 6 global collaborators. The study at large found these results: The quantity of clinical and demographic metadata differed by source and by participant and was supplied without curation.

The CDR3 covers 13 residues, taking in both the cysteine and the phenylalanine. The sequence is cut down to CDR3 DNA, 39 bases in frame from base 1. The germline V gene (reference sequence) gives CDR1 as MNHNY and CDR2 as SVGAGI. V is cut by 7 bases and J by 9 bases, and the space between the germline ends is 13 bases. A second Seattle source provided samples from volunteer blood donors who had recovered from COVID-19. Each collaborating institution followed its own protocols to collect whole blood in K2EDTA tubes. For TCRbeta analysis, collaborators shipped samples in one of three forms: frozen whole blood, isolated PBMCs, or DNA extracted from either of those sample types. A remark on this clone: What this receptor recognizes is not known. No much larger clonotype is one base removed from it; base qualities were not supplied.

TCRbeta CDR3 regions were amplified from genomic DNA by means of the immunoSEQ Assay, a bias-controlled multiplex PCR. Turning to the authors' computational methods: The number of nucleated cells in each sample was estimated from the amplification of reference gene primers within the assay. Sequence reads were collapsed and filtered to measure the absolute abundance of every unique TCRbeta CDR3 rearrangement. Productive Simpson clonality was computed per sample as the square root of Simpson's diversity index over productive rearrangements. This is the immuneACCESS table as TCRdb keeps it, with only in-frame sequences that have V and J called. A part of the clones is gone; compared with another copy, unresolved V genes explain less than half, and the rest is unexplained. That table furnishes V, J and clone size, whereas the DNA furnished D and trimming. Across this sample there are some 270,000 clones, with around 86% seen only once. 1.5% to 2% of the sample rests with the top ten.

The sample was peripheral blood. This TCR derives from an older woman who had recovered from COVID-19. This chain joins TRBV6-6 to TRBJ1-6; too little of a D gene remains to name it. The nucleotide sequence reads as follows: TGTGCCAGCAACTTAGGAGTGGGTTCACCCCTCCACTTT. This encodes CASNLGVGSPLHF.